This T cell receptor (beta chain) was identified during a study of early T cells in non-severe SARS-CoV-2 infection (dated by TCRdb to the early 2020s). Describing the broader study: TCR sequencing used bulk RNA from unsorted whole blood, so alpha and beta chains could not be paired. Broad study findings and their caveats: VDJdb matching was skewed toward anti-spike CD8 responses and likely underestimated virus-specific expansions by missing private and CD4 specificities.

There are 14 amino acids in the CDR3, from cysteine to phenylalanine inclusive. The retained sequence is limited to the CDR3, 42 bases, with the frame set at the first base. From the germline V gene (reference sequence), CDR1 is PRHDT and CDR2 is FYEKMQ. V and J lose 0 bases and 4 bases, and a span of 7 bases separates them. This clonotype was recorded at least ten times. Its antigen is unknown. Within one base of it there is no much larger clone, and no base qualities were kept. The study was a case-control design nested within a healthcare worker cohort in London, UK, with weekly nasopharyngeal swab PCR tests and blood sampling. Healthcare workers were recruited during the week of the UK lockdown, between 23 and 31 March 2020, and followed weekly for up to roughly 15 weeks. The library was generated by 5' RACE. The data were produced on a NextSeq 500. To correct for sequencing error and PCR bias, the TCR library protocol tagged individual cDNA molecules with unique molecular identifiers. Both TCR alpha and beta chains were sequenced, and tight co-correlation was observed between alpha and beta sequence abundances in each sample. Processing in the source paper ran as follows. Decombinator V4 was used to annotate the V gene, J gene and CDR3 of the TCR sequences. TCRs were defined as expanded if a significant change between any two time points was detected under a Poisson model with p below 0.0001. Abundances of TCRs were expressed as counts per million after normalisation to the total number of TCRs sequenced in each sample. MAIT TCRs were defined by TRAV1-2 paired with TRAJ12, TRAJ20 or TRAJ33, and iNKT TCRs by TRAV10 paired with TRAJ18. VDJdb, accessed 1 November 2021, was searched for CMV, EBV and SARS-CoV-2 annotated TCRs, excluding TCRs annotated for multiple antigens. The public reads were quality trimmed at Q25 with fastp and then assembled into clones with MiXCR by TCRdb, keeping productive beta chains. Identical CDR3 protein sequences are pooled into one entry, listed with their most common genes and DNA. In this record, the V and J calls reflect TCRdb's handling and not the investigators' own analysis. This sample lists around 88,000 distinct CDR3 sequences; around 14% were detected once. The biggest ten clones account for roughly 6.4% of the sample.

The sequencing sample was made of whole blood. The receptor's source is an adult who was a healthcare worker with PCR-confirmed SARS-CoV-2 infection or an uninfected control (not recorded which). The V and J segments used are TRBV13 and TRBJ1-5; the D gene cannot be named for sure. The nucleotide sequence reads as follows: TGTGCCAGCAGCTTAGGGGGCAGGAATCAGCCCCAGCATTTT. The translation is CASSLGGRNQPQHF. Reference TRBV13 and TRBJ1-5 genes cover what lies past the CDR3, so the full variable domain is AAGVIQSPRHLIKEKRETATLKCYPIPRHDTVYWYQQGPGQDPQFLISFYEKMQSDKGSIPDRFSAQQFSDYHSELNMSSLELGDSALYFCASSLGGRNQPQHFGDGTRLSIL.